This T cell receptor (beta chain) was recorded in a study of T-cell memory formation after mild COVID-19. This clonotype was detected a few times. The antigen is undetermined. Employing constant-segment primers, 5'RACE generated TCR alpha and TCR beta cDNA libraries bearing sample barcodes and UMIs. One entry per CDR3 protein, called by TCRdb with MiXCR from the 5' RACE reads. The sample contains about 390,000 distinct CDR3 sequences, about 15% of which appear only once. Study findings and constraints: Pre-infection memory harbored some responding clones, suggesting cross-reactive memory joined.

Germline V gene data show CDR1 as MRHNA and CDR2 as SNTAGT. The CDR3 sequence is 12 residues long. The junction had 4 bases not matched to a gene; V was cut back by 7 bases and J by 6 bases. The chain recombines TRBV6-4 with TRBJ2-3; 7 bases are shared with TRBD2. The sample consisted of PBMCs or a T cell subset sorted from them (not recorded which). This receptor was identified in a man aged 18 to 35 who had mild COVID-19 (a few samples of this study predate the infection). Cell type and time point are not known. The CDR3 reads CASTGLGDTQYF. The CDR3 nucleotides are TGTGCCAGCACTGGACTAGGGGATACGCAGTATTTT.